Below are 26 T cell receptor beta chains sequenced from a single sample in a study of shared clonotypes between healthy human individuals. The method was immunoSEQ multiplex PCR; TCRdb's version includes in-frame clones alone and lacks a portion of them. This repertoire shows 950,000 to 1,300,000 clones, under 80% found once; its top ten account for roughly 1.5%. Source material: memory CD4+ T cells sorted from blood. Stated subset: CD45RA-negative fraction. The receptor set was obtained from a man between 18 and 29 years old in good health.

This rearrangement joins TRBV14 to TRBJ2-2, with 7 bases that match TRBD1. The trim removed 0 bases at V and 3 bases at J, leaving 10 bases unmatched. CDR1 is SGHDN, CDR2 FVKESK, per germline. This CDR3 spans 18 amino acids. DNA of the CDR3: TGTGCCAGCAGCCAAGACCGCCCGCACACAGGGGACACCGGGGAGCTGTTTTTT. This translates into CASSQDRPHTGDTGELFF.

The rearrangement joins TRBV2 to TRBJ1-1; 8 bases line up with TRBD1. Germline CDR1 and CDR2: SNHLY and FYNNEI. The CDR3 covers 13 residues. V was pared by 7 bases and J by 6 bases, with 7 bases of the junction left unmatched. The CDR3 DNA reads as TGTGCCAGCACCGGACAGGGATTCGCTGAAGCTTTCTTT. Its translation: CASTGQGFAEAFF.

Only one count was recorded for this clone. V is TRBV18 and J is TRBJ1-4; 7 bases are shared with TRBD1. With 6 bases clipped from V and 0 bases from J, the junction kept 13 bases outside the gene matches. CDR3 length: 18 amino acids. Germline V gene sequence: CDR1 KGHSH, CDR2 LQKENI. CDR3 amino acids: CASSAVGQPTATNEKLFF. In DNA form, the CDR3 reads TGTGCCAGCTCCGCCGTGGGACAGCCAACTGCAACTAATGAAAAACTGTTTTTT.

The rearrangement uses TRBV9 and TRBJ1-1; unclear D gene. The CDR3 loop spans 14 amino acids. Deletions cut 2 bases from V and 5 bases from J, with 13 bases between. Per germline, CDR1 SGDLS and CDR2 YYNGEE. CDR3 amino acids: CASSVTPVTTEAFF. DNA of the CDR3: TGTGCCAGCAGCGTTACCCCGGTGACAACTGAAGCTTTCTTT.

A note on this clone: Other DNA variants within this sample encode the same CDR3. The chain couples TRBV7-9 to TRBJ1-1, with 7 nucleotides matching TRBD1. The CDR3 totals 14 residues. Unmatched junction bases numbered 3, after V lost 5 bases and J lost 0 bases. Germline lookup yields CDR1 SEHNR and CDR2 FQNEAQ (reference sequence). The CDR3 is CASSLQGMNTEAFF. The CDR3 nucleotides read TGTGCCAGCAGCCTACAGGGGATGAACACTGAAGCTTTCTTT.

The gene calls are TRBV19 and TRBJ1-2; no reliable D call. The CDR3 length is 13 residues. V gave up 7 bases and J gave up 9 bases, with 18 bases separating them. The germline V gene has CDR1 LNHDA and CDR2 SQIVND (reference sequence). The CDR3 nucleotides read TGTGCCAGTAAGTGGGTGGCAAGGGAGAGCTACACCTTC. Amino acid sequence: CASKWVARESYTF. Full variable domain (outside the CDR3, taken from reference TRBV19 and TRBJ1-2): DGGITQSPKYLFRKEGQNVTLSCEQNLNHDAMYWYRQDPGQGLRLIYYSQIVNDFQKGDIAEGYSVSREKKESFPLTVTSAQKNPTAFYLCASKWVARESYTFGSGTRLTVV.

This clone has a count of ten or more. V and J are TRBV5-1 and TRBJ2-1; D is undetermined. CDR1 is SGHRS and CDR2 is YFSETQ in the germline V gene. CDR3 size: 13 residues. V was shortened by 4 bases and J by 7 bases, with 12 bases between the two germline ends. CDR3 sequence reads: CASSPRTQNEQFF. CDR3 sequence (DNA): TGCGCCAGCAGCCCGCGGACGCAAAATGAGCAGTTCTTC.

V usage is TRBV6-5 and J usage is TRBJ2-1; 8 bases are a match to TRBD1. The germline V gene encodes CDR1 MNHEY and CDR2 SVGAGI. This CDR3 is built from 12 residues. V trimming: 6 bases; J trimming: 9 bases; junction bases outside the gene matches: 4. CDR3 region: CASRDRAAEQFF. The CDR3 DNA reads TGTGCCAGCAGGGACAGGGCGGCTGAGCAGTTCTTC.

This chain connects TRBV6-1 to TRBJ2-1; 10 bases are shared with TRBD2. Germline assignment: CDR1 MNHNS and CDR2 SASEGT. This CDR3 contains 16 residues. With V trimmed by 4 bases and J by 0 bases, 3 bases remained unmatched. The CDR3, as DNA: TGTGCCAGCAGTGTTAGCGGGGGGAGCTCCTACAATGAGCAGTTCTTC. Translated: CASSVSGGSSYNEQFF.

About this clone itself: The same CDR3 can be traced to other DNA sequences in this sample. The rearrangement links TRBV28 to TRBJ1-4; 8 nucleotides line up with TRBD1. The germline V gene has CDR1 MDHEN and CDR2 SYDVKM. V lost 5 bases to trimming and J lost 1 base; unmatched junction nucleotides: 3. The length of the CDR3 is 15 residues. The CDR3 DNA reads TGTGCCAGCAGTCTAACAGGGGGAACTAATGAAAAACTGTTTTTT. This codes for CASSLTGGTNEKLFF.

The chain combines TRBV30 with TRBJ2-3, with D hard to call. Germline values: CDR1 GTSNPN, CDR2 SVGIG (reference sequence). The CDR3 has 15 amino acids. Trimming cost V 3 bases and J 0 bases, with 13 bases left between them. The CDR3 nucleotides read TGTGCCTGGAGCCCCGGTCTTACTAGCACAGATACGCAGTATTTT. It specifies CAWSPGLTSTDTQYF. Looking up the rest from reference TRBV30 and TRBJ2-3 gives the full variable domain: SQTIHQWPATLVQPVGSPLSLECTVEGTSNPNLYWYRQAAGRGLQLLFYSVGIGQISSEVPQNLSASRPQDRQFILSSKKLLLSDSGFYLCAWSPGLTSTDTQYFGPGTRLTVL.

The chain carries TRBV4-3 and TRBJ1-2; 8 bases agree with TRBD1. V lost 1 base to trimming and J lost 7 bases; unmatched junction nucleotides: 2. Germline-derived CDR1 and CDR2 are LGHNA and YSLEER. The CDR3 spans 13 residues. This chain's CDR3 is CASSQVTGAGYTF. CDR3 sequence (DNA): TGCGCCAGCAGCCAAGTGACAGGGGCTGGCTACACCTTC.

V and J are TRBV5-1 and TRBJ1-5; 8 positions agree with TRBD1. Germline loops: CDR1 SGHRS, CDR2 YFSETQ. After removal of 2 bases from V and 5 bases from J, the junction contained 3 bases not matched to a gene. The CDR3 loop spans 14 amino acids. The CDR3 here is CASSLMTGDQPQHF. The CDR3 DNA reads TGCGCCAGCAGCTTAATGACAGGGGATCAGCCCCAGCATTTT.

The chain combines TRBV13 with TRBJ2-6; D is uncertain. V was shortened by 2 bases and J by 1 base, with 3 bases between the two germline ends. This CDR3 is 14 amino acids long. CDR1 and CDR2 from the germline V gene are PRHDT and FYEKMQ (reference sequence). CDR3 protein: CASSLLSGANVLTF. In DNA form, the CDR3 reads TGTGCCAGCAGCTTATTATCTGGGGCCAACGTCCTGACTTTC.

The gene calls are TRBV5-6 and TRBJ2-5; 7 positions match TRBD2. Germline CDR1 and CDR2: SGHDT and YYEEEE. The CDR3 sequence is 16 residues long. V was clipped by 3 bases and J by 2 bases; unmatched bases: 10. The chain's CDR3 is CASSSTGTTTQETQYF. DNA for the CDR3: TGTGCCAGCAGCTCTACCGGGACTACAACACAAGAGACCCAGTACTTC.

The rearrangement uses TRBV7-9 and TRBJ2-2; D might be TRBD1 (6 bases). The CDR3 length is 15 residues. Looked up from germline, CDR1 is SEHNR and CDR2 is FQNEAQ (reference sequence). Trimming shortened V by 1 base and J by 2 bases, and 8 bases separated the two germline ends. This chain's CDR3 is CASSLVQGNTGELFF. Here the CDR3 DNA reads TGTGCCAGCAGCTTAGTACAGGGAAACACCGGGGAGCTGTTTTTT.

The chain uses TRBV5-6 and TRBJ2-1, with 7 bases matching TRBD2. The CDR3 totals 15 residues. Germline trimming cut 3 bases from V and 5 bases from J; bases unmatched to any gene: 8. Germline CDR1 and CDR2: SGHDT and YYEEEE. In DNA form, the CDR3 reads TGTGCCAGCAGCTCCATTGCGGGAGTGCACAATGAGCAGTTCTTC. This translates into CASSSIAGVHNEQFF.

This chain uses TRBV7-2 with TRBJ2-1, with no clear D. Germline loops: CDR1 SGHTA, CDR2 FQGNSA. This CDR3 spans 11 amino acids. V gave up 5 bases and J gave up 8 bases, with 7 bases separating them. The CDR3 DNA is TGTGCCAGCAGCCTTAGGTATGAGCAGTTCTTC. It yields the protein CASSLRYEQFF.

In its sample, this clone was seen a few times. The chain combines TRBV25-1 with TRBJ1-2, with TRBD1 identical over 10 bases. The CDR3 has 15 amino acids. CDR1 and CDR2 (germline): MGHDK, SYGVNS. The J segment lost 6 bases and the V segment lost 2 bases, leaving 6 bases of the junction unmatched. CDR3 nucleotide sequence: TGTGCCAGCAGTGAAGTGGGGGGGACAGGGGATGGCTACACCTTC. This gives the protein CASSEVGGTGDGYTF.

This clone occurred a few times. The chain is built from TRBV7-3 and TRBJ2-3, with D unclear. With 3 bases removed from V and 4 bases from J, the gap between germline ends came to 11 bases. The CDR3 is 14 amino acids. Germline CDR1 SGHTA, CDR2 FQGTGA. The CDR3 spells CASSFSLSADTQYF. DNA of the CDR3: TGTGCCAGCAGCTTCTCCCTGAGTGCAGATACGCAGTATTTT. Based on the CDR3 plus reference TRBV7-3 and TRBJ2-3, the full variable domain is GAGVSQTPSNKVTEKGKYVELRCDPISGHTALYWYRQSLGQGPEFLIYFQGTGAADDSGLPNDRFFAVRPEGSVSTLKIQRTERGDSAVYLCASSFSLSADTQYFGPGTRLTVL.

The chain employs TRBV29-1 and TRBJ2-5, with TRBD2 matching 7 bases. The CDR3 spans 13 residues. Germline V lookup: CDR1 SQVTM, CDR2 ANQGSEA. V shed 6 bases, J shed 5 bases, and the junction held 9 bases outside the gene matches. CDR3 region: CSVDPRGGETQYF. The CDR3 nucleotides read TGCAGCGTCGACCCGCGGGGAGGGGAGACCCAGTACTTC.

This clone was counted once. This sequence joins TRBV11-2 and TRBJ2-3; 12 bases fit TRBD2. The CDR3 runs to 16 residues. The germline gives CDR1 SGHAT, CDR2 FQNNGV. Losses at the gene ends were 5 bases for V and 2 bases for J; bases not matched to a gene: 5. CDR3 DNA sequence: TGTGCCAGCAGCAGGACTAGCGGGGTGGACACAGATACGCAGTATTTT. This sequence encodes CASSRTSGVDTDTQYF.

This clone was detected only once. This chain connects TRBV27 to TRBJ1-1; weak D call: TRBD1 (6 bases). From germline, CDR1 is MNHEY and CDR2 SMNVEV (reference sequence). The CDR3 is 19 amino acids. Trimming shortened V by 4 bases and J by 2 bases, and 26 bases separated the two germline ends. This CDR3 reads CASSSRGPRSLGGNTEAFF. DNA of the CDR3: TGTGCCAGCAGTTCCCGGGGGCCACGGAGTTTGGGAGGAAACACTGAAGCTTTCTTT.

CDR3 region: CASNHGTSGRYNEQFF. The CDR3 DNA sequence: TGTGCCAGCAACCACGGGACTAGCGGGAGATACAATGAGCAGTTCTTC. The chain joins TRBV5-4 to TRBJ2-1; 14 bases line up with TRBD2. V lost 6 bases, J lost 4 bases, and 6 bases stayed unmatched. CDR1 and CDR2 from the germline V gene are SGHNT and YYREEE (reference sequence). This CDR3 contains 16 residues.

Written as DNA, the CDR3 is TGTGCCAGCAGTTACTCAGGATGGTACACTGAAGCTTTCTTT. It is translated as CASSYSGWYTEAFF. The chain joins TRBV6-6 to TRBJ1-1; D not certain. Trimming took off 0 bases at V and 3 bases at J, with 8 bases between the two ends. The CDR3 extends over 14 amino acids. Germline V CDR1 and CDR2: MNHNY, SVGAGI (reference sequence).

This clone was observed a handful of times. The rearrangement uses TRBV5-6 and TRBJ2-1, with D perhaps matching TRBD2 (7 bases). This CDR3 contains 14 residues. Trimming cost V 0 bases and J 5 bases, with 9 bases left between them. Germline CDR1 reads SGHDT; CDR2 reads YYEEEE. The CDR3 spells CASSLEGGNNEQFF. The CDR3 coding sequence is TGTGCCAGCAGCTTGGAGGGGGGGAACAATGAGCAGTTCTTC.